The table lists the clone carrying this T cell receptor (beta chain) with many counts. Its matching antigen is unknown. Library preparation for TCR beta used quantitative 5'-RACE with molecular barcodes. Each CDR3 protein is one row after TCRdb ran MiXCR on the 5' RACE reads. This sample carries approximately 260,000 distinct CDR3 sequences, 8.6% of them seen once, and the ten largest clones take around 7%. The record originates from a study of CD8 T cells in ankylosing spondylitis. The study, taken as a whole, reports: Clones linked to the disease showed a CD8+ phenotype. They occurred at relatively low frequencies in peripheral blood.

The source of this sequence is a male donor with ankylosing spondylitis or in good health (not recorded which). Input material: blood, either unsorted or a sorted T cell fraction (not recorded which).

The CDR3 here is CASSQVGEGSYNEQFF. In nucleotides, the CDR3 is TGTGCCAGCAGCCAAGTGGGGGAAGGCTCCTACAATGAGCAGTTCTTC. The rearrangement joins TRBV4-2 to TRBJ2-1; D tentatively reads TRBD1 or TRBD2 (5 bases each). The CDR3 sequence is 16 residues long. Germline-derived CDR1 and CDR2 are LGHNA and YNFKEQ. Trimming left V 1 base short and J 0 bases short, with 10 bases between.